This TCR beta chain was identified in a study of blood T cell repertoires in COVID-19. Study summary: Acute-phase and convalescent COVID-19 samples originated in the United States, Italy and Spain. T cells, B-cell-depleted T cells, or PBMCs supplied cDNA or gDNA.

Authors' data handling: It was from reference gene primer amplification that nucleated cell counts were estimated. Assay used: immunoSEQ multiplex PCR; TCRdb lists only in-frame clones, some missing. V, J and clone size are taken as reported in that table, and D and trimming were inferred from the DNA itself. The table includes about 240,000 clones, nearly 90% detected once. The trim removed 6 bases at V and 4 bases at J, leaving 8 bases unmatched. Germline CDR1 LNHDA, CDR2 SQIVND (reference sequence). The CDR3 contains 14 residues. The chain uses TRBV19 and TRBJ2-7; 8 nucleotides match TRBD1. Specimen: peripheral blood. The sequence was obtained from a woman in her 30s with acute or convalescent COVID-19. CDR3 protein: CASRKTGGDYEQYF. The CDR3 bases are TGTGCCAGTAGAAAAACAGGGGGTGATTACGAGCAGTACTTC.